This TCR beta chain emerged from a study of cytomegalovirus exposure and HLA in healthy donors. About the research overall: An early release of data contained about 85 million unique TCRs, which came from HLA-typed donors.

Germline loops: CDR1 SGHTA, CDR2 FQGNSA. This CDR3 has 16 amino acids. V lost 1 base to trimming and J lost 4 bases, with 11 bases between them. Both 60 Vbeta primers and 13 Jbeta primers went into the PCR. TCRdb's table, derived via immunoSEQ multiplex PCR, lists solely in-frame clones and lacks some. Altogether over 60,000 clones are present, about 77% being singletons, with the ten largest covering around 5%. The chain combines TRBV7-2 with TRBJ2-6, with a weak D call TRBD1 (5 bases). This TCR was recovered from a woman in her thirties in good health and CMV-seronegative. Specimen: PBMCs. This chain's CDR3 is CASSLGAQGGANVLTF. For the CDR3, the DNA is TGTGCCAGCAGCTTAGGGGCTCAGGGCGGGGCCAACGTCCTGACTTTC.